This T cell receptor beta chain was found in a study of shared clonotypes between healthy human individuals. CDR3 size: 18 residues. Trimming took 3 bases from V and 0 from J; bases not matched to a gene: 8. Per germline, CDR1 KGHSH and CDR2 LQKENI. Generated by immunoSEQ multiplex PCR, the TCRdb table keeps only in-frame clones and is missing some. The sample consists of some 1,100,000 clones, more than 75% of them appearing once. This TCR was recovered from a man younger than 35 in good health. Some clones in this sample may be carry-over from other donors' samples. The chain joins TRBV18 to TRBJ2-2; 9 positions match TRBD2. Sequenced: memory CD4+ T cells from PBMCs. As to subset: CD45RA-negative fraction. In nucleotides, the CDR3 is TGTGCCAGCTCACCGTCATGGACTAGCGAGACGAACACCGGGGAGCTGTTTTTT. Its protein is CASSPSWTSETNTGELFF.